Reported below is one T cell receptor (beta chain). Libraries were prepared by immunoSEQ multiplex PCR; TCRdb keeps only in-frame clonotypes and omits some of them. Of 60,000 to 90,000 clones listed, 85% to 95% are singletons. This sample stems from a study of T cell changes during pregnancy in multiple sclerosis. Trimming removed 0 bases from V and 9 bases from J; junction bases left unmatched: 13. The CDR3 covers 17 residues. The V gene's germline CDR1 is SGDLS and CDR2 YYNGEE. The sequences come from peripheral blood, collected after pregnancy. The chain is built from TRBV9 and TRBJ2-1; 9 bases map to TRBD2. This TCR came from a female donor in good health, enrolled as a control in a pregnancy study. The CDR3 sequence is CASSVGIAGEGSGEQFF. The DNA of the CDR3 is TGTGCCAGCAGCGTAGGGATAGCGGGGGAGGGGTCCGGTGAGCAGTTCTTC.